The 21 T cell receptor beta chains presented below share a single source sample, sequenced in a study of T cell responses to AZD1222 COVID-19 vaccine. Sequencing used immunoSEQ multiplex PCR; TCRdb keeps in-frame clones, though not all of them. The table records about 56,000 clones, 86% of them present only once. Sequencing was performed on peripheral blood, taken on day 0 of AZD1222 vaccination. These receptors came from an adult in good health.

The V gene is TRBV12-3 or TRBV12-4, the J gene TRBJ1-2, with D unclear. There are 13 residues in the CDR3. The V gene lost 7 bases and the J gene lost 8 bases, with 17 bases spanning the gap. The CDR3 DNA follows: TGTGCCAGCAATTCCGGGAACCCCCTGGGCTACACCTTC. Encoded protein: CASNSGNPLGYTF.

CDR3 coding DNA: TGTGCCAGCAGTTTAAGTCCTAGCGGGAGTGGGGAGCTGTTTTTT. Translating it yields CASSLSPSGSGELFF. The V call is TRBV28, the J call TRBJ2-2; 10 bases agree with TRBD2. CDR3 length: 15 residues. Trimming at V came to 2 bases and at J to 8 bases, leaving 5 bases not matched to a gene. The germline gives CDR1 MDHEN, CDR2 SYDVKM. The full variable domain, with the rest looked up from reference TRBV28 and TRBJ2-2, is DVKVTQSSRYLVKRTGEKVFLECVQDMDHENMFWYRQDPGLGLRLIYFSYDVKMKEKGDIPEGYSVSREKKERFSLILESASTNQTSMYLCASSLSPSGSGELFFGEGSRLTVL.

This clone was counted a single time. V is TRBV19 and J is TRBJ1-5, with D hard to call. The CDR3 loop spans 13 amino acids. The germline CDR1 and CDR2 sequences are LNHDA and SQIVND (reference sequence). Trimming stripped 7 bases from V and 5 bases from J, with 12 bases between. The CDR3 reads CASTPSIDQPQHF. The CDR3 DNA is TGTGCCAGTACTCCGTCTATCGATCAGCCCCAGCATTTT.

The rearrangement uses TRBV9 and TRBJ2-2, with TRBD1 identical over 10 bases. The ends lost 0 bases at V and 3 bases at J; junction bases unmatched: 8. This CDR3 is built from 18 residues. Germline assignment: CDR1 SGDLS and CDR2 YYNGEE. The CDR3 sequence is CASSVDGRGQGHTGELFF. CDR3 nucleotides: TGTGCCAGCAGCGTAGACGGAAGGGGACAGGGGCACACCGGGGAGCTGTTTTTT.

This chain uses TRBV15 with TRBJ1-5; D not certain. The CDR3 covers 13 residues. Between the trimmed V and J ends, which lost 5 bases and 9 bases, there was a span of 14 bases. CDR1 is LNHNV, CDR2 YYDKDF, per germline (reference sequence). This CDR3 is CATSYDKNWPQHF. CDR3 DNA: TGTGCCACCAGCTATGACAAAAATTGGCCCCAGCATTTT.

The V and J genes are TRBV28 and TRBJ1-2; TRBD1 agrees at 9 bases. The ends lost 6 bases at V and 3 bases at J; junction bases unmatched: 8. CDR3 length equals 15 residues. The germline V gene has CDR1 MDHEN and CDR2 SYDVKM. CDR3 DNA: TGTGCCAGCAGCTCAACAGGGGGCGAGTACTATGGCTACACCTTC. This codes for CASSSTGGEYYGYTF.

The chain has TRBV9 and TRBJ1-6; no clear D. The germline gives CDR1 SGDLS, CDR2 YYNGEE. The CDR3 loop spans 15 amino acids. Trimming left V 2 bases short and J 0 bases short, with 6 bases between. In nucleotides, the CDR3 is TGTGCCAGCAGCGTGGTGGGCTCCTATAATTCACCCCTCCACTTT. This sequence encodes CASSVVGSYNSPLHF. The whole variable domain, remainder taken from reference TRBV9 and TRBJ1-6, is DSGVTQTPKHLITATGQRVTLRCSPRSGDLSVYWYQQSLDQGLQFLIQYYNGEERAKGNILERFSAQQFPDLHSELNLSSLELGDSALYFCASSVVGSYNSPLHFGNGTRLTVT.

The V gene is TRBV10-2, the J gene TRBJ1-6, with 10 bases identical to TRBD1. CDR1 and CDR2 from the germline V gene are WSHSY and SAAADI. The trim removed 3 bases at V and 8 bases at J, leaving 4 bases unmatched. The CDR3 loop spans 15 amino acids. The CDR3 DNA reads TGCGCCAGCAGTGATCCAGGGACAGGGGATTCACCCCTCCACTTT. Residues: CASSDPGTGDSPLHF.

The chain uses TRBV28 and TRBJ2-1, with 9 bases that match TRBD2. The CDR3 is 13 amino acids. Losses at the gene ends were 8 bases for V and 7 bases for J; bases not matched to a gene: 6. Germline CDR1 is MDHEN and CDR2 is SYDVKM. The CDR3 reads CASRGTSLNEQFF. CDR3 bases: TGTGCCAGCCGAGGGACTAGCCTAAATGAGCAGTTCTTC.

V usage is TRBV11-3 and J usage is TRBJ2-1; 8 nucleotides align to TRBD2. CDR3 size: 15 residues. Germline V gene sequence: CDR1 SGHNT, CDR2 YENEEA. After removal of 4 bases from V and 5 bases from J, the junction contained 7 bases not matched to a gene. CDR3 sequence reads: CASSSKREPNNEQFF. The CDR3 DNA follows: TGTGCCAGCAGCTCAAAGCGGGAGCCAAACAATGAGCAGTTCTTC.

This clone has just one count. The chain links TRBV29-1 to TRBJ2-7; D is possibly TRBD2 (6 bases). CDR1 SQVTM and CDR2 ANQGSEA come from the germline V gene. V lost 5 bases, J lost 2 bases, and 19 bases lay in between. The CDR3 sequence is 15 residues long. In nucleotides, the CDR3 is TGCAGCGTTACCCCGCCCGGGGACTTAGCCTACGAGCAGTACTTC. It translates to CSVTPPGDLAYEQYF.

The chain employs TRBV5-1 and TRBJ1-6; TRBD1 is a possible D gene (5 bases). Germline CDR1 SGHRS, CDR2 YFSETQ. The CDR3 runs to 16 residues. Deletions cut 0 bases from V and 8 bases from J, with 15 bases between. The chain's CDR3 is CASSLEGPGQYSPLHF. The CDR3 DNA reads TGCGCCAGCAGCTTGGAGGGCCCGGGGCAATATTCACCCCTCCACTTT.

The CDR3, as DNA: TGTGCCAGCAGCGGTGACTCCTACAATGAGCAGTTCTTC. Protein product: CASSGDSYNEQFF. V usage is TRBV7-3 and J usage is TRBJ2-1; D not certain. Trimming cost V 5 bases and J 0 bases, with 5 bases left between them. Per germline, CDR1 SGHTA and CDR2 FQGTGA. There are 13 residues in the CDR3.

The CDR3 loop reads CASSPPDTTDTQYF. The CDR3 nucleotides are TGTGCCAGCAGCCCTCCGGACACCACAGATACGCAGTATTTT. The chain links TRBV7-8 to TRBJ2-3; D possibly corresponds to TRBD1 (5 bases). The CDR3 is 14 residues long. Per germline, CDR1 SGHVS and CDR2 FQNEAQ. Trimming shortened V by 5 bases and J by 2 bases, and 11 bases separated the two germline ends.

V gene TRBV5-6 combines with J gene TRBJ1-2, with TRBD1 identical over 8 bases. From germline, CDR1 is SGHDT and CDR2 YYEEEE. CDR3 length: 15 amino acids. Trimming removed 0 bases from V and 6 bases from J; junction bases left unmatched: 7. The CDR3 loop reads CASSLVVAGGDGYTF. The CDR3, as DNA: TGTGCCAGCAGCTTGGTAGTTGCAGGGGGCGATGGCTACACCTTC.

The rearrangement links TRBV18 to TRBJ2-5; D is uncertain. The CDR3 is made up of 14 amino acids. The V gene lost 3 bases and the J gene lost 4 bases, with 12 bases spanning the gap. Per the germline V gene, CDR1 is KGHSH and CDR2 is LQKENI. CDR3 in amino acids: CASSPAAAGETQYF. CDR3 DNA: TGTGCCAGCTCACCTGCCGCAGCTGGAGAGACCCAGTACTTC.

The chain has TRBV6-5 and TRBJ1-2, with D unclear. The CDR3 sequence is 12 residues long. Germline CDR1 and CDR2: MNHEY and SVGAGI. Trimming left V 4 bases short and J 6 bases short, with 9 bases between. The CDR3 region is CASSWERHGYTF. CDR3 nucleotide sequence: TGTGCCAGCAGTTGGGAACGGCATGGCTACACCTTC.

This chain uses TRBV29-1 with TRBJ2-5, with 8 bases fitting TRBD1. V shed 0 bases, J shed 5 bases, and the junction held 11 bases outside the gene matches. The germline CDR1 and CDR2 sequences are SQVTM and ANQGSEA. This CDR3 contains 16 residues. The CDR3 nucleotides are TGCAGCGTTGAAGATCCCGGACAGGGATCACGGGAGACCCAGTACTTC. It encodes CSVEDPGQGSRETQYF.

V is TRBV25-1 and J is TRBJ2-7; D remains unclear. V was cut by 3 bases and J by 2 bases, with 14 bases left in between. This CDR3 is built from 15 residues. The germline V gene has CDR1 MGHDK and CDR2 SYGVNS. This CDR3 reads CASSDLRKPPYEQYF. The CDR3 DNA reads TGTGCCAGCAGTGACCTAAGGAAGCCCCCCTACGAGCAGTACTTC.

This chain connects TRBV5-8 to TRBJ1-2; D unresolved. V lost 3 bases and J lost 4, with 13 bases in between. Germline values: CDR1 SGHTS, CDR2 YDEGEE. The CDR3 is 14 residues long. The CDR3 sequence is CASSWARVTYGYTF. CDR3 coding DNA: TGTGCCAGCAGCTGGGCGAGAGTTACCTATGGCTACACCTTC.

This clone was counted once. The V gene is TRBV6-5, the J gene TRBJ2-7; D call uncertain. Germline V gene data show CDR1 as MNHEY and CDR2 as SVGAGI. V was trimmed by 2 bases and J by 0 bases, leaving 8 bases between them. CDR3 length: 14 amino acids. CDR3 sequence reads: CASSYRRSSYEQYF. The CDR3 DNA follows: TGTGCCAGCAGTTACCGAAGGAGCTCCTACGAGCAGTACTTC.